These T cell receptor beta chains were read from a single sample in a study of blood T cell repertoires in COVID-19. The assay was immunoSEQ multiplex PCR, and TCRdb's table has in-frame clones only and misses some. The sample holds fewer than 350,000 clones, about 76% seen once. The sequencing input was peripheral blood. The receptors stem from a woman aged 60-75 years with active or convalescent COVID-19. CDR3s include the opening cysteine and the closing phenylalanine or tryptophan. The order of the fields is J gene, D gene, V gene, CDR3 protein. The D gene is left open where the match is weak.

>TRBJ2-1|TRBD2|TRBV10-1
CASSPLLAGGLFF
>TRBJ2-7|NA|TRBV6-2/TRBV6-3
CASSFPAYEQYF
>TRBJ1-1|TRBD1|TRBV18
CASSPPTQGFGAEAFF
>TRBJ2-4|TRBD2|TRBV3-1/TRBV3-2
CASSQTPGLAGGLAKNIQYF
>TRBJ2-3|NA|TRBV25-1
CASSGEAGDTDTQYF
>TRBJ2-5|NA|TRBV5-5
CASSLGAEETQYF
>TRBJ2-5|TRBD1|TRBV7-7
CASSLGGQGSETQYF
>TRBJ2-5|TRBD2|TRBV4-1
CASSQGPGSGGASETQYF
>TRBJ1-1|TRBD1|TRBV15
CATSRGQMNTEAFF
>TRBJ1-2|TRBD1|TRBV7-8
CASSRNPGTGSGYGYTF
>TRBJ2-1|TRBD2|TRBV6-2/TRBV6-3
CASSYTSGGRYNEQFF
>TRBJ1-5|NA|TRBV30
CAWSVQGGNQPQHF
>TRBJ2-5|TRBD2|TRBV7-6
CASSLALSGGPGETQYF
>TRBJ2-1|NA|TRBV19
CASSQTGLPYNEQFF
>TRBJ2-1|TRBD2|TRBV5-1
CASSWTGGPGNEQFF
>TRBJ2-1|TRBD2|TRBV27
CASTLGQGGFNEQFF
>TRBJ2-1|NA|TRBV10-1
CASSPQVNPRGNEQFF
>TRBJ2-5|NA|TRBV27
CASSFPGRQETQYF
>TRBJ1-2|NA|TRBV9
CASSGDTSYGYTF
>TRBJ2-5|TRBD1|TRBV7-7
CASSLRTGVSETQYF
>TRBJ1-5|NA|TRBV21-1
CASSKVAGSGFNQPQHF
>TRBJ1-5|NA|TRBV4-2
CASSPNRDTQPQHF
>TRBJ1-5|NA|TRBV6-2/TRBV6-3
CASSDSAVNSNQPQHF
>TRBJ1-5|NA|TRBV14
CASSQDRGGPQHF
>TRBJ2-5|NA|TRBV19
CASSMTGFQETQYF
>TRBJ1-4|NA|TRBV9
CASSVGDSHNEKLFF
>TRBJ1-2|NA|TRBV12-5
CASGLAPGRGYTF
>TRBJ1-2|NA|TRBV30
CAWLRGGYGYTF
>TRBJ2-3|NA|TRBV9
CASSVAHTGDTQYF
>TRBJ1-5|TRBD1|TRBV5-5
CASSWDRGRNQPQHF
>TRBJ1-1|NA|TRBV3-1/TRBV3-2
CASSTSGNTAFF
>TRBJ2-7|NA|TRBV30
CAWSTGLLRTYEQYF